This T cell receptor (beta chain) was observed in a study of CXCR3-negative and CXCR3-positive naive CD8 T cells. Study-wide findings and caveats: Naive cells that were CXCR3-positive had more hydrophobic TRB CDR3s (compared with CXCR3-negative naive cells). Naive CXCR3-positive and CXCR3-negative cells shared TRBV-TRBJ usage; memory cells diverged.

All CD8+ T cell subsets were sorted in triplicate at fewer than 350,000 cells each. CD45RO-CCR7+CD27+CD95- was the phenotype of naive CD8+ T cells. The TRB cDNA libraries were prepared by 5' RACE with UMI labels. TCRdb re-called the 5' RACE reads, yielding one record per CDR3 amino acid sequence without DNA. This listing includes some 150,000 distinct CDR3 sequences. As regards this clonotype: Its antigen remains unknown.

Germline V gene data show CDR1 as SEHNR and CDR2 as FQNEAQ (reference sequence). CDR3 length: 16 residues. The sequencing sample was made of naive CXCR3+ CD8+ T cells from blood. Subset here: CD45RO-CCR7+CD27+CD95- naive CD8+ T cells expressing CXCR3 (TNR3+). The receptor was isolated from a human donor in good health. Some clones in this sample may be carry-over from other donors' samples. The chain carries TRBV7-9 and TRBJ2-1; TCRdb gives TRBD1 as the D gene, but with no DNA this cannot be confirmed. The CDR3 sequence: CASSGAGGSSYNEQFF.